This T cell receptor beta chain was identified during a study of breast tumors, draining lymph nodes, adjacent tissues (dated by TCRdb to about 2016). With regard to the full study: In breast cancer patients, the study compared the TCR beta repertoires of tumor, adjacent nontumor tissue and axillary lymph nodes. The study aimed to assess the relationships and possible T-cell exchange between tumor, surrounding tissue and draining lymph node repertoires in human breast cancer. Findings and caveats that apply to the study as a whole: Tumor and nontumor tissue repertoires were found to be significantly more similar in luminal-like than in basal-like breast cancer. Tumors showed preferential V and J gene usage, and their T-cell repertoire diversity fell below that of lymph nodes yet above that of nontumor tissue. The conclusion that tumor T cells originate in lymph nodes was presented as consistent with a hypothesis rather than as directly demonstrated. A scenario in which most tumor T cells derive from the lymph node and then expand within tumor tissue was judged to be consistent with the data.

The table lists this clonotype with a few counts. There is no known antigen for this receptor. One end of the junction is discordant with germline, which a read error may explain. The run used an Illumina HiSeq 2000. Multiplex PCR amplification was used to generate the TCR beta chain libraries. High-throughput sequencing was used to analyze the amplified TCR beta chain products. TCRdb trimmed the raw reads at Q25, called clones with MiXCR and kept productive beta chains. CDR3 protein duplicates are merged, each entry listing the most common genes and DNA. Recorded for this sample are around 300,000 distinct CDR3 sequences; about 30% of them occurred a single time. The top ten clones comprise under 1.2% of the sample. Lymph node samples came from the axillary draining lymph nodes of breast cancer patients. The CDR3 spans 15 residues, from the cysteine through the phenylalanine. The CDR3 DNA has 45 bases and is translated from base 1. As encoded in the germline V gene, CDR1 is SGHNT while CDR2 is YENEEA.

The chain was built from TRBV11-3 and TRBJ2-5; the junction holds 7 bases that match TRBD2. Input material: axillary lymph node tissue. This receptor was taken from a female donor with breast cancer. Some clones in this sample may be carry-over from other donors' samples. In nucleotides, the sequence is TGTGCCAACAGCCGCAGGACTAGTCACATGGAGACCCAGTACTTC. This yields the protein CANSRRTSHMETQYF.